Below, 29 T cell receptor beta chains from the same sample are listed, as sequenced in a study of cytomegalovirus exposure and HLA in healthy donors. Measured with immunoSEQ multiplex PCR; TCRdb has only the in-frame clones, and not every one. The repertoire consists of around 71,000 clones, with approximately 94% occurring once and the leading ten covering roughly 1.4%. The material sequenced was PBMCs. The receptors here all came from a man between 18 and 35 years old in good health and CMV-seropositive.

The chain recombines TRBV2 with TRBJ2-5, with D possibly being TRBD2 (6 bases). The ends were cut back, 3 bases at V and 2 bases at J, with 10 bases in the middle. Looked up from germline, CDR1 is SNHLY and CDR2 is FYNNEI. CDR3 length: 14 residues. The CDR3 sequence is CASSEIREQETQYF. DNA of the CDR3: TGTGCCAGCAGTGAGATTCGGGAGCAAGAGACCCAGTACTTC.

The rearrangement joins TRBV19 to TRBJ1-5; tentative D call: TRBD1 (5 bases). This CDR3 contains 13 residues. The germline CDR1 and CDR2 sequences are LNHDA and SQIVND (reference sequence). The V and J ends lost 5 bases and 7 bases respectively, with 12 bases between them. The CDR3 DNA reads TGTGCCAGTAGTTGGAGGGGAGGACAGCCCCAGCATTTT. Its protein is CASSWRGGQPQHF. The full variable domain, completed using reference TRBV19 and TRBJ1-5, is DGGITQSPKYLFRKEGQNVTLSCEQNLNHDAMYWYRQDPGQGLRLIYYSQIVNDFQKGDIAEGYSVSREKKESFPLTVTSAQKNPTAFYLCASSWRGGQPQHFGDGTRLSIL.

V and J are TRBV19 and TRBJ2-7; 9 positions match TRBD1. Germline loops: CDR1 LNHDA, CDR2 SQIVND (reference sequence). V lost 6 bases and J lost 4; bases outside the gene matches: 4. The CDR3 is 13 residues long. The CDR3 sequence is CASRPGTGYEQYF. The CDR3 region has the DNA TGTGCCAGTAGACCCGGGACAGGGTACGAGCAGTACTTC.

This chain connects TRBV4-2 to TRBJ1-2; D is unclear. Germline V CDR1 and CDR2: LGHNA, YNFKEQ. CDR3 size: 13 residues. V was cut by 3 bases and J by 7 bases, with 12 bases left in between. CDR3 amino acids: CASSQRPHSGYTF. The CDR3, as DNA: TGTGCCAGCAGCCAGAGGCCCCACTCTGGCTACACCTTC.

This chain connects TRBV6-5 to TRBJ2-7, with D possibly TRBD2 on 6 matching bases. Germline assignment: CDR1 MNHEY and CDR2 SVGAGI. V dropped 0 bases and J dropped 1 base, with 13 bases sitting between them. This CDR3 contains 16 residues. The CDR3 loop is CASSYSFSGTSYEQYF. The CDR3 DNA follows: TGTGCCAGCAGTTACTCTTTTAGCGGAACGTCCTACGAGCAGTACTTC.

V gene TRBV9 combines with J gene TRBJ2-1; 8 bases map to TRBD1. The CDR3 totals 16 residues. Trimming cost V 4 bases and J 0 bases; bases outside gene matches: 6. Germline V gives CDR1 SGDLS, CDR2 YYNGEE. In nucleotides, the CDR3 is TGTGCCAGCAGCAAAGGGACAGGAGGCTCCTACAATGAGCAGTTCTTC. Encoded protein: CASSKGTGGSYNEQFF.

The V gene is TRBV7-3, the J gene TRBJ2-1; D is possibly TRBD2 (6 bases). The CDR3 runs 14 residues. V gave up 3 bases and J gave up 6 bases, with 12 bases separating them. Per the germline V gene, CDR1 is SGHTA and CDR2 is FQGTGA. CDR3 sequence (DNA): TGTGCCAGCAGCTTCGGGGGAATTAGCAATGAGCAGTTCTTC. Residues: CASSFGGISNEQFF.

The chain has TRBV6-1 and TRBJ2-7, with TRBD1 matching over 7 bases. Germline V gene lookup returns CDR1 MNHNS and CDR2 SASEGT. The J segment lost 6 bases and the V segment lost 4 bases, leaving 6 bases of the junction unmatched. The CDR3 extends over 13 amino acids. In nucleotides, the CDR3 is TGTGCCAGCAGTGCCCACAGGGGTGCCGAGCAGTACTTC. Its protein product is CASSAHRGAEQYF.

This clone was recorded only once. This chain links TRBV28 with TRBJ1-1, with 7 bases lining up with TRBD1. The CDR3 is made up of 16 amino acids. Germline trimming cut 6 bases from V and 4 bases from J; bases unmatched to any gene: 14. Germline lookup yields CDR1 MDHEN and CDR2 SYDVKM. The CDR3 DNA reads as TGTGCCAGCAGACCAAAGACAGGCTCAGGGGGCACTGAAGCTTTCTTT. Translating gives CASRPKTGSGGTEAFF.

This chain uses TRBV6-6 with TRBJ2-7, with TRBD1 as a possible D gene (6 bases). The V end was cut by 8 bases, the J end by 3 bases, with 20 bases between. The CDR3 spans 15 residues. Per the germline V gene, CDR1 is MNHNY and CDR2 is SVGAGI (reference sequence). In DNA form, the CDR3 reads TGTGCCAGCCGTCCTTCCCCAGGGGCCATCTACGAGCAGTACTTC. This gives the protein CASRPSPGAIYEQYF.

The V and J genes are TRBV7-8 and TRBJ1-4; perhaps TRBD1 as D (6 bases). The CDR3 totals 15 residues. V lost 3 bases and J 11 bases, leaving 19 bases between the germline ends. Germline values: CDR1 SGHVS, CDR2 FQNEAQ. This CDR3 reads CASSLGQALTGKLFF. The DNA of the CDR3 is TGTGCCAGCAGCTTGGGGCAGGCTTTAACAGGGAAACTGTTTTTT.

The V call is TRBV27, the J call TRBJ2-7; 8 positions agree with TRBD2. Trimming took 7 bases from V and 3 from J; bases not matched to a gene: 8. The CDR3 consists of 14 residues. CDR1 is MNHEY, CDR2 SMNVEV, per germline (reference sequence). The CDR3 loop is CASKDSGAVYEQYF. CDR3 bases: TGTGCCAGCAAAGATAGCGGGGCTGTCTACGAGCAGTACTTC.

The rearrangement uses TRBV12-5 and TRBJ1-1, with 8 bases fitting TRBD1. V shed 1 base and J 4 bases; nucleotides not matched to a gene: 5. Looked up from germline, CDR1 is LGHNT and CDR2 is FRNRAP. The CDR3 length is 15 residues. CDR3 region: CASGLGQGKGTEAFF. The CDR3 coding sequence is TGTGCTAGTGGTTTGGGACAGGGGAAGGGCACTGAAGCTTTCTTT.

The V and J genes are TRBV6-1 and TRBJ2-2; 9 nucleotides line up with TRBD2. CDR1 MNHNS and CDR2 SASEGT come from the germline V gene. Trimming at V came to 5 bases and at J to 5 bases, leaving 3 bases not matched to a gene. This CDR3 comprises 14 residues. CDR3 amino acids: CASSLAGVTGELFF. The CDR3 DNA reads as TGTGCCAGCAGTTTAGCGGGAGTTACCGGGGAGCTGTTTTTT.

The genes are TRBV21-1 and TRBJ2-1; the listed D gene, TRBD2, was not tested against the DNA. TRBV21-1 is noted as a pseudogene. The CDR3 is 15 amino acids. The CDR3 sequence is CASSKPFDRDNEQFF. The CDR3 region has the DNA TGTGCCAGCAGCAAGCCATTTGACCGGGACAATGAGCAGTTCTTC.

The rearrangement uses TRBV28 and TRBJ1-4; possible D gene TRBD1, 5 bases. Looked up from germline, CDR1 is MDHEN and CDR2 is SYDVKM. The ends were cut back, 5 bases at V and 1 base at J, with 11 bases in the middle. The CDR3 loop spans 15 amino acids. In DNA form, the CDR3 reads TGTGCCAGCAGTCTAGGGGAAAAAACTAATGAAAAACTGTTTTTT. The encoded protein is CASSLGEKTNEKLFF.

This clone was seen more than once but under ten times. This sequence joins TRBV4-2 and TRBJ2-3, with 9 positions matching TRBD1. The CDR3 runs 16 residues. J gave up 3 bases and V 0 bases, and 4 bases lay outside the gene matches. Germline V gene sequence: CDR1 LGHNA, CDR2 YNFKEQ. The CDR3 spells CASSQDPGQGTDTQYF. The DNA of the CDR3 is TGTGCCAGCAGCCAAGATCCGGGACAGGGAACAGATACGCAGTATTTT.

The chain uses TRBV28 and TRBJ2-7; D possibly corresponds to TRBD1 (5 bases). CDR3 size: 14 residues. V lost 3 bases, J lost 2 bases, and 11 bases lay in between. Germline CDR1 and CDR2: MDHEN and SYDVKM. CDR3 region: CASSFLDSPYEQYF. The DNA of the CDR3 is TGTGCCAGCAGTTTCCTCGACAGCCCCTACGAGCAGTACTTC.

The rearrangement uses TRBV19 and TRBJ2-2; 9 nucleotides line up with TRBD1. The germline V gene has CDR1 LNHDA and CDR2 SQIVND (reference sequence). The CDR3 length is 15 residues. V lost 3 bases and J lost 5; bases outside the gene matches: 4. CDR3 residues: CASSMGQGVTGELFF. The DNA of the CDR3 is TGTGCCAGTAGTATGGGACAGGGTGTTACCGGGGAGCTGTTTTTT.

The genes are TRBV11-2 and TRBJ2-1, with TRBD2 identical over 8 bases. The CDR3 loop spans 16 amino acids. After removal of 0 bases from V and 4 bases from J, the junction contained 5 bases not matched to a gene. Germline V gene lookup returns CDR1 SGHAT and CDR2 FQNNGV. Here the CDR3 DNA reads TGTGCCAGCAGCTTAGATCTGGCGGGGGGTTACAATGAGCAGTTCTTC. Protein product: CASSLDLAGGYNEQFF.

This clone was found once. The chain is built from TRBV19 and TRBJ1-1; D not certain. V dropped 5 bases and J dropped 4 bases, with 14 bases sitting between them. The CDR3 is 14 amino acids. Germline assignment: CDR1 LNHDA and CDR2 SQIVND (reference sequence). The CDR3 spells CASSPRAGITEAFF. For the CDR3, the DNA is TGTGCCAGTAGTCCACGGGCGGGAATCACTGAAGCTTTCTTT.

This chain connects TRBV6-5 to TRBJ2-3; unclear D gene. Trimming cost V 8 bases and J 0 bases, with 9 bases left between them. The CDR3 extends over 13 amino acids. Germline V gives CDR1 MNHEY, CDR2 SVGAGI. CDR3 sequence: CASRGTSTDTQYF. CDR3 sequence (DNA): TGTGCCAGCCGCGGAACTAGCACAGATACGCAGTATTTT.

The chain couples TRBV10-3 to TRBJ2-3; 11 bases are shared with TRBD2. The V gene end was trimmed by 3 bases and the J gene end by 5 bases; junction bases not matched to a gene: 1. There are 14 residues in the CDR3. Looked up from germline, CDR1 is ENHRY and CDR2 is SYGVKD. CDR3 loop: CAISDGTSGDTQYF. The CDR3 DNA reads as TGTGCCATCAGTGACGGGACTAGCGGAGATACGCAGTATTTT.

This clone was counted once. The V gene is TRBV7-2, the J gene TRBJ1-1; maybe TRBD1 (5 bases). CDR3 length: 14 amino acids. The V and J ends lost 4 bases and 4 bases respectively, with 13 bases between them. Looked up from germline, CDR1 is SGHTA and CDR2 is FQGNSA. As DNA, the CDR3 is TGTGCCAGCAGCTCTCAGGGTAGAGGCACTGAAGCTTTCTTT. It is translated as CASSSQGRGTEAFF.

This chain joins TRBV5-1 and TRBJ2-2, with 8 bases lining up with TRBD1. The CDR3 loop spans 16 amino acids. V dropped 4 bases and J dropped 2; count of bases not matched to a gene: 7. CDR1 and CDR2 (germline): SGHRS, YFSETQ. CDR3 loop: CASSVDRVGNTGELFF. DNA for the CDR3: TGCGCCAGCAGCGTGGACAGGGTGGGAAACACCGGGGAGCTGTTTTTT.

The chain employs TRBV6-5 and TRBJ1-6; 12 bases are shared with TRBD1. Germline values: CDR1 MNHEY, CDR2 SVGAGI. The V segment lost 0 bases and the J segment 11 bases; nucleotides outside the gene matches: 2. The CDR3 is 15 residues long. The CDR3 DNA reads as TGTGCCAGCAGTTACTCGGGACAGGGGGCTGCACCCCTCCACTTT. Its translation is CASSYSGQGAAPLHF.

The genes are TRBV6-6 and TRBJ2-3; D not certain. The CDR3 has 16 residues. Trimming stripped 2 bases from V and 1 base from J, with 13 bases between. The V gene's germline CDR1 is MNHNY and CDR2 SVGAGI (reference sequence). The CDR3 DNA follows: TGTGCCAGCAGTTACGTCACGGTAGAGCGCACAGATACGCAGTATTTT. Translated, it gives CASSYVTVERTDTQYF.

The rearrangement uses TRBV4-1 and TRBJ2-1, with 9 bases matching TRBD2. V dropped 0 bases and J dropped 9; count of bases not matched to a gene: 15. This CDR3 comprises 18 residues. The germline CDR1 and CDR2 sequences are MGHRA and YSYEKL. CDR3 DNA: TGCGCCAGCAGCCAAGAATCTGTAGCGGGAGTGGGGGGGGGTGAGCAGTTCTTC. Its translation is CASSQESVAGVGGGEQFF.

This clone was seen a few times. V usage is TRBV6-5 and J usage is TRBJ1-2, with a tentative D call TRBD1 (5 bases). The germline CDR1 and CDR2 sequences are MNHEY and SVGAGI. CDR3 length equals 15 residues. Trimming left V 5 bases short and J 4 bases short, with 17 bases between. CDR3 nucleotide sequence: TGTGCCAGCAGTCCGATACAACAGGTGGGCTATGGCTACACCTTC. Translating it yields CASSPIQQVGYGYTF.